This TCR beta chain was retrieved from a study of radiation and T cells in renal cell carcinoma. The CDR3 extends over 14 amino acids. Germline V gives CDR1 SGHRS, CDR2 YFSETQ. Trimming cost V 5 bases and J 3 bases; bases outside gene matches: 6. TCRdb keeps only in-frame clones here, not all; method: immunoSEQ multiplex PCR. The table has roughly 80,000 clones, 80% to 90% seen once; the top ten hold under 25%. Time point given: blood 2 weeks post-SBRT. Documented treatment: 15 Gy SBRT to primary tumor, nephrectomy 4 weeks later. This sequence originates from a woman aged 45-60 years with renal cell carcinoma. The sequencing used blood, collected from a patient whose treatment included radiotherapy and nephrectomy. The V call is TRBV5-1, the J call TRBJ2-7, with 9 bases that match TRBD2. The CDR3 coding sequence is TGCGCCAGCAGGTGGCGGGAGGGGGGCTACGAGCAGTACTTC. This gives the protein CASRWREGGYEQYF.